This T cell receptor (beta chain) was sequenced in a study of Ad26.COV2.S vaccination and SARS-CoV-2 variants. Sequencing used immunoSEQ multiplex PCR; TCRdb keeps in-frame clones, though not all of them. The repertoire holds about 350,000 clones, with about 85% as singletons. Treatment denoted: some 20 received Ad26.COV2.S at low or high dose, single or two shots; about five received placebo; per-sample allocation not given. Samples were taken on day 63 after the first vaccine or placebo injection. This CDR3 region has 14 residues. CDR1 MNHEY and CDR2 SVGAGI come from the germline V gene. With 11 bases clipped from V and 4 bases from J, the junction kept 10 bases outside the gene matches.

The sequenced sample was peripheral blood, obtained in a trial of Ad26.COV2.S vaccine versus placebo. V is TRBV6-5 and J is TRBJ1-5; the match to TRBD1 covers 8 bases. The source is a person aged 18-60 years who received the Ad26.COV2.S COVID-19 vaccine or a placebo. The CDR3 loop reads CASGQANVNQPQHF. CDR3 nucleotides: TGTGCCTCGGGACAGGCCAACGTAAATCAGCCCCAGCATTTT.